This entry lists 15 T cell receptor beta chains sequenced from one sample in a study of blood T cells in healthy people across ages. Alongside a J-beta primer mix, a sample-barcoded 5' primer served in a second PCR lasting about 7 to 11 cycles. TCRdb re-derived calls from the 5' RACE reads in MiXCR, one entry per CDR3 protein. The sample holds 1.5 million to 2 million distinct CDR3 sequences; roughly 52% are singletons and the top ten take less than 2.5%. Material for sequencing was blood. The receptor set was obtained from a woman aged 40-49 years in good health.

The V gene is TRBV6-4, the J gene TRBJ2-3; TRBD2 matches 7 bases. Germline loops: CDR1 MRHNA, CDR2 SNTAGT. J was trimmed by 5 bases and V by 4 bases; bases with no gene match: 6. The length of the CDR3 is 14 residues. This chain's CDR3 is CASSAGGGRDTQYF. CDR3 bases: TGTGCCAGCAGTGCTGGCGGGGGAAGAGATACGCAGTATTTT.

This rearrangement joins TRBV7-9 to TRBJ2-7; 9 positions agree with TRBD1. V trimming: 5 bases; J trimming: 10 bases; junction bases outside the gene matches: 9. CDR3 size: 13 residues. The germline V gene encodes CDR1 SEHNR and CDR2 FQNEAQ (reference sequence). In DNA form, the CDR3 reads TGTGCCAGCAGCCTAGGGACAGGGAGTACCCAGTACTTC. Amino acid sequence: CASSLGTGSTQYF.

This sequence joins TRBV13 and TRBJ2-6, with D perhaps matching TRBD1 (6 bases). The V and J ends lost 7 bases and 0 bases respectively, with 16 bases between them. CDR3 length equals 17 residues. Per germline, CDR1 PRHDT and CDR2 FYEKMQ (reference sequence). The CDR3 loop is CASKRTAIASGANVLTF. CDR3 sequence (DNA): TGTGCCAGCAAAAGGACAGCCATCGCCTCTGGGGCCAACGTCCTGACTTTC. The variable domain in full, with the rest retrieved from reference TRBV13 and TRBJ2-6, is AAGVIQSPRHLIKEKRETATLKCYPIPRHDTVYWYQQGPGQDPQFLISFYEKMQSDKGSIPDRFSAQQFSDYHSELNMSSLELGDSALYFCASKRTAIASGANVLTFGAGSRLTVL.

The genes are TRBV2 and TRBJ2-7; 9 nucleotides match TRBD1. V shed 10 bases, J shed 0 bases, and the junction held 7 bases outside the gene matches. The CDR3 is 14 amino acids. Germline V gene sequence: CDR1 SNHLY, CDR2 FYNNEI. CDR3 in amino acids: CATNRGQSSYEQYF. The CDR3 bases are TGTGCCACAAACAGGGGGCAATCCTCCTACGAGCAGTACTTC.

Only a few counts were recorded for this clonotype. The V gene is TRBV20-1, the J gene TRBJ1-5, with 9 nucleotides matching TRBD1. The CDR3 length is 17 residues. Germline loops: CDR1 DFQATT, CDR2 SNEGSKA (reference sequence). The V and J ends lost 3 bases and 2 bases, in that order; junction bases with no gene match: 11. In DNA, the CDR3 is TGCAGTGCTAGCCCGGGAACAGGGGGCTCAGGCAATCAGCCCCAGCATTTT. As protein: CSASPGTGGSGNQPQHF.

This clonotype was found once. The rearrangement joins TRBV7-9 to TRBJ2-3; 14 positions match TRBD2. Germline assignment: CDR1 SEHNR and CDR2 FQNEAQ (reference sequence). There are 16 residues in the CDR3. V shed 4 bases, J shed 6 bases, and the junction held 6 bases outside the gene matches. The CDR3 DNA sequence: TGTGCCAGCAGCTCCCAGACTAGCGGGGGGGCCGATACGCAGTATTTT. It specifies CASSSQTSGGADTQYF.

Turning to this clonotype: One end of the junction is discordant with germline, which a read error may explain. The rearrangement uses TRBV4-3 and TRBJ2-4; 12 bases match TRBD2. Per the germline V gene, CDR1 is LGHNA and CDR2 is YSLEER. The length of the CDR3 is 18 residues. The CDR3: CASSQDWLAGGLFPIPYF. CDR3 bases: TGCGCCAGCAGCCAAGATTGGCTAGCGGGGGGGCTGTTTCCCATTCCGTACTTC.

This clonotype was detected a few times. V gene TRBV28 combines with J gene TRBJ2-7, with D perhaps matching TRBD1 (5 bases). The CDR3 has 15 residues. The germline V gene encodes CDR1 MDHEN and CDR2 SYDVKM. Trimming stripped 7 bases from V and 4 bases from J, with 20 bases between. CDR3 in amino acids: CASIPRDSTRYEQYF. The CDR3 region has the DNA TGTGCCAGCATCCCTCGAGACAGTACAAGGTACGAGCAGTACTTC.

The gene calls are TRBV6-6 and TRBJ2-3; 8 nucleotides match TRBD2. The CDR3 covers 17 residues. The germline V gene encodes CDR1 MNHNY and CDR2 SVGAGI (reference sequence). The junction had 16 bases not matched to a gene; V was cut back by 5 bases and J by 6 bases. The CDR3 region has the DNA TGTGCCAGCAGTCAACAGGGACTAGGGGGGGCTAAGGATACGCAGTATTTT. This translates into CASSQQGLGGAKDTQYF.

The J gene is TRBJ2-1, the V gene TRBV5-4, with 10 bases lining up with TRBD2. The assigned J gene may be wrong: the sequence end matches TRBJ2-7 better. The germline CDR1 and CDR2 sequences are SGHNT and YYREEE (reference sequence). The CDR3 totals 13 residues. The CDR3 coding sequence is TGTGCCAGCAGCATGCTAGCGGGGGCTGAGCAGTACTTC. Its translation: CASSMLAGAEQYF.

CDR3 coding DNA: TGTGCCAGCAGCTTAATCAGGCATAGCAATCAGCCCCAGCATTTT. It translates to CASSLIRHSNQPQHF. The chain is built from TRBV7-2 and TRBJ1-5, with D unresolved. Germline loops: CDR1 SGHTA, CDR2 FQGNSA. The CDR3 is 15 amino acids. V was clipped by 2 bases and J by 0 bases, with 8 bases between them.

Ten or more counts support this clonotype. This chain links TRBV20-1 with TRBJ2-3; no firm D call. The CDR3 extends over 15 amino acids. Trimming shortened V by 1 base and J by 7 bases, and 18 bases separated the two germline ends. The germline V gene has CDR1 DFQATT and CDR2 SNEGSKA (reference sequence). CDR3 in amino acids: CSARAGLGIPYTQYF. CDR3 nucleotides: TGCAGTGCTAGAGCCGGCCTAGGGATCCCCTATACGCAGTATTTT.

This clonotype occurred a few times. V and J are TRBV7-2 and TRBJ2-1; weak D call: TRBD1 (8 bases). V was shortened by 4 bases and J by 7 bases, with 26 bases between the two germline ends. The CDR3 runs to 18 residues. Germline CDR1 is SGHTA and CDR2 is FQGNSA. CDR3: CASSSYRAGQGLLNEQFF. DNA for the CDR3: TGTGCCAGCAGCTCCTATCGTGCCGGACAGGGACTACTAAATGAGCAGTTCTTC.

As DNA, the CDR3 is TGCAGCGTACAGGGGCCCTTAAACTATGGCTACACCTTC. The encoded protein is CSVQGPLNYGYTF. The chain has TRBV29-1 and TRBJ1-2, with 7 bases that match TRBD1. The CDR3 runs to 13 residues. Germline lookup yields CDR1 SQVTM and CDR2 ANQGSEA. V dropped 6 bases and J dropped 2; count of bases not matched to a gene: 6.

The gene calls are TRBV6-5 and TRBJ1-5, with 9 bases that match TRBD1. Germline V gene data show CDR1 as MNHEY and CDR2 as SVGAGI. This CDR3 is 16 amino acids long. V dropped 6 bases and J dropped 6; count of bases not matched to a gene: 12. DNA for the CDR3: TGTGCCAGCAGCCCTCGAGGGACAGGGAAAGGTCAGCCCCAGCATTTT. Its translation: CASSPRGTGKGQPQHF.